The TCR beta chain described here comes from a study of blood T cell repertoires in COVID-19. Overall study context: Samples of COVID-19 (acute and convalescent) were obtained from the United States, Italy and Spain. Sources were T cells, B-cell-depleted T cells, or PBMCs; the material itself was cDNA or gDNA.

Authors' data handling: Reference gene primer amplification gave estimated nucleated cell counts. The method was immunoSEQ multiplex PCR; TCRdb's version includes in-frame clones alone and lacks a portion of them. The DNA gave D and trimming, while V, J and clone size come from that table. The sample yields 90,000 to 120,000 clones, approximately 81% seen once. This clone showed up just a few times. This CDR3 contains 15 residues. Germline assignment: CDR1 MNHEY and CDR2 SVGEGT. With 4 bases clipped from V and 8 bases from J, the junction kept 10 bases outside the gene matches. The source is a human donor in a cohort sampled during active COVID-19. Sequencing was performed on peripheral blood. This chain uses TRBV6-2 or TRBV6-3 with TRBJ2-1, with 8 bases that match TRBD2. The chain's CDR3 is CASSSAAAGGHEQFF. CDR3 DNA sequence: TGTGCCAGCAGTTCGGCTGCGGCGGGAGGACATGAGCAGTTCTTC.